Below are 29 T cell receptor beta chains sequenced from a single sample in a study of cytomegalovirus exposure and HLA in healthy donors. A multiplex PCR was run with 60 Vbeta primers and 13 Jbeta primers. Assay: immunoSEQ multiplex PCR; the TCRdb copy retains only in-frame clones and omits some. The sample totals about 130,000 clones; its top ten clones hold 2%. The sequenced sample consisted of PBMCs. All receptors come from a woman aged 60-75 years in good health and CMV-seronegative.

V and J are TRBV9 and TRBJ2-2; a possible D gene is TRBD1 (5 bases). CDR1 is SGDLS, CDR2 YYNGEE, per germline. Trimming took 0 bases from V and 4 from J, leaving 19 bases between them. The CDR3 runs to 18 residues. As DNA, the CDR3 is TGTGCCAGCAGCGTAGGATGGGGTGGCAGGGTTTTCACCGGGGAGCTGTTTTTT. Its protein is CASSVGWGGRVFTGELFF.

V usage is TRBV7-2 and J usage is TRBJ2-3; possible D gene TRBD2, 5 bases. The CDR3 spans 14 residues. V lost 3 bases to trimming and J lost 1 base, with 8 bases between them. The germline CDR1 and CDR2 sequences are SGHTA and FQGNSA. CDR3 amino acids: CASSFTRGTDTQYF. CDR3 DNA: TGTGCCAGCAGCTTTACTAGGGGCACAGATACGCAGTATTTT.

This CDR3 reads CASSPYTSRHAKHGYGYTF. Written as DNA, the CDR3 is TGTGCCAGCAGTCCTTACACCAGCCGACACGCCAAGCATGGCTATGGCTACACCTTC. The chain joins TRBV28 to TRBJ1-2; unclear D gene. Germline V gives CDR1 MDHEN, CDR2 SYDVKM. The CDR3 extends over 19 amino acids. V was shortened by 5 bases and J by 4 bases, with 29 bases between the two germline ends.

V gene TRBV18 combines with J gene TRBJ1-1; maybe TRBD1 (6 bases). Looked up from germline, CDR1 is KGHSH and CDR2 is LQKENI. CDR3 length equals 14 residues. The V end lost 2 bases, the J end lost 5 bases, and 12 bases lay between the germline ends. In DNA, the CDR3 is TGTGCCAGCTCACCAGGCCAGGGGAGTACTGAAGCTTTCTTT. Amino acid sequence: CASSPGQGSTEAFF.

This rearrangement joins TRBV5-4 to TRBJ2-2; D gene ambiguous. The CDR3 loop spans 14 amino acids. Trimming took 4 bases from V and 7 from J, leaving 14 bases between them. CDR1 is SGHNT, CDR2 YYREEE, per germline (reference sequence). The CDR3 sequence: CASSADSSGGELFF. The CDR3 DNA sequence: TGTGCCAGCAGCGCGGATTCCTCGGGCGGGGAGCTGTTTTTT.

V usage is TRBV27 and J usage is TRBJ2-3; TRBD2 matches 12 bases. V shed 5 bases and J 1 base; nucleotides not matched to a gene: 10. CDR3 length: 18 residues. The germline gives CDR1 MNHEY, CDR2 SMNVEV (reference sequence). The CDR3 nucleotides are TGTGCCAGCAGTAGGCTAGCGGGGGGGAAAATGGGCACAGATACGCAGTATTTT. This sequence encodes CASSRLAGGKMGTDTQYF.

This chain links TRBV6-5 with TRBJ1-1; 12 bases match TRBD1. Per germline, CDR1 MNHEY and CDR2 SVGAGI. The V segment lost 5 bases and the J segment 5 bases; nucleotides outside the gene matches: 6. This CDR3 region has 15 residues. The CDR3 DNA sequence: TGTGCCAGCAGTCCGGGACAGGGGGCGCGGACTGAAGCTTTCTTT. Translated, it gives CASSPGQGARTEAFF.

The CDR3 region is CASSLGGGRGEAFF. CDR3 in DNA: TGTGCCAGCAGTTTAGGGGGGGGGCGAGGTGAAGCTTTCTTT. The chain employs TRBV27 and TRBJ1-1, with D maybe TRBD1 (6 bases). V was cut by 2 bases and J by 7 bases, with 14 bases left in between. Germline V gene lookup returns CDR1 MNHEY and CDR2 SMNVEV (reference sequence). CDR3 length: 14 amino acids.

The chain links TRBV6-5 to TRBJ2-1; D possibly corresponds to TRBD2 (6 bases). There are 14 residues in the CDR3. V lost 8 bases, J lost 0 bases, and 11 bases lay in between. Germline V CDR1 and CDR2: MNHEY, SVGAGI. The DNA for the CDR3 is TGTGCCAGCTGTGGGGGGTCCTCCTACAATGAGCAGTTCTTC. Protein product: CASCGGSSYNEQFF.

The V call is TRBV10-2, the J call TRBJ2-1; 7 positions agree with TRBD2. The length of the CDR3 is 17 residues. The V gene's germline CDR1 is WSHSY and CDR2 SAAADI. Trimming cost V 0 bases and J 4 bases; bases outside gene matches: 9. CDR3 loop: CASSESKRGKTYNEQFF. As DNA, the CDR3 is TGCGCCAGCAGTGAGTCCAAGCGGGGAAAAACTTACAATGAGCAGTTCTTC.

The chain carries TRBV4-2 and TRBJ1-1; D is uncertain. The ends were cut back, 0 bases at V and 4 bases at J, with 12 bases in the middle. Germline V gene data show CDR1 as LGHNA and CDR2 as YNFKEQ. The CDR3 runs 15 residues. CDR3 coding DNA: TGTGCCAGCAGCCAAGATAAGGTCGGAGGCACTGAAGCTTTCTTT. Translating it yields CASSQDKVGGTEAFF.

In nucleotides, the CDR3 is TGTGCCAGCAGCCAAGTCGGCGGCAGTCTGGTCGAGCAGTACTTC. It codes for CASSQVGGSLVEQYF. The V and J genes are TRBV4-2 and TRBJ2-7, with D uncertain. The V gene lost 1 base and the J gene lost 6 bases, with 16 bases spanning the gap. The CDR3 length is 15 residues. Per germline, CDR1 LGHNA and CDR2 YNFKEQ.

The CDR3: CASSVGREGDEQYF. CDR3 DNA: TGTGCCAGCAGCGTAGGCAGGGAAGGAGACGAGCAGTACTTC. The chain is built from TRBV9 and TRBJ2-5; perhaps TRBD1 as D (5 bases). Matching the DNA end better, TRBJ2-7 makes the J call doubtful. Germline V CDR1 and CDR2: SGDLS, YYNGEE. CDR3 length equals 14 residues.

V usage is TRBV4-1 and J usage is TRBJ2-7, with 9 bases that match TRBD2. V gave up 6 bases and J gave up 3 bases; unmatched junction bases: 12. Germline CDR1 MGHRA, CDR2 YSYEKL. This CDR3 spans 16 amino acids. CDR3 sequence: CASSLWVAGVYYEQYF. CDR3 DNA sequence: TGCGCCAGCAGTCTCTGGGTAGCGGGAGTTTACTACGAGCAGTACTTC.

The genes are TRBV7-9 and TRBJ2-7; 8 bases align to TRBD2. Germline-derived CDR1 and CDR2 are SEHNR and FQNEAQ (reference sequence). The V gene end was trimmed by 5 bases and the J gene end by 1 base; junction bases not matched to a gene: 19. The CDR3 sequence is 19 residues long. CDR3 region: CASSPTEGGGPVGSYEQYF. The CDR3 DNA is TGTGCCAGCAGCCCAACCGAGGGCGGGGGGCCGGTCGGATCCTACGAGCAGTACTTC.

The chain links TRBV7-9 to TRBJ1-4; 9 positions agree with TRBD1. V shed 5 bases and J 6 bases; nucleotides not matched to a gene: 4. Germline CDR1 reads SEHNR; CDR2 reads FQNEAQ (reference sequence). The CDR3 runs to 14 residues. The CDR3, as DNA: TGTGCCAGCAGCCGACAGGGGGTGGATGAAAAACTGTTTTTT. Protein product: CASSRQGVDEKLFF.

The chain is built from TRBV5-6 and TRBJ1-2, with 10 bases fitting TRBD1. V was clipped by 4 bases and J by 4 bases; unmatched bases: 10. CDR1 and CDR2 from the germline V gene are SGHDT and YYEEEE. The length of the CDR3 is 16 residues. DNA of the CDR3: TGTGCCAGCAGCGGGGGGGACAGGGGATCTTTCTATGGCTACACCTTC. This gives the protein CASSGGDRGSFYGYTF.

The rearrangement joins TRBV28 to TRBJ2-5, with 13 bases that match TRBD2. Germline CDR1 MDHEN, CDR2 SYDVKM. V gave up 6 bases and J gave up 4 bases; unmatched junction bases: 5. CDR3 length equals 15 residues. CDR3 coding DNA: TGTGCCAGCAGAGTACTAGCGGGAGGGGGAGAGACCCAGTACTTC. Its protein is CASRVLAGGGETQYF.

The DNA for the CDR3 is TGTGCCAGCAGTTTAGAAGGGACAGCCTATGGCTACACCTTC. As protein: CASSLEGTAYGYTF. The chain employs TRBV28 and TRBJ1-2, with 7 nucleotides matching TRBD1. The CDR3 covers 14 residues. J was trimmed by 4 bases and V by 2 bases; bases with no gene match: 4. Germline V gives CDR1 MDHEN, CDR2 SYDVKM.

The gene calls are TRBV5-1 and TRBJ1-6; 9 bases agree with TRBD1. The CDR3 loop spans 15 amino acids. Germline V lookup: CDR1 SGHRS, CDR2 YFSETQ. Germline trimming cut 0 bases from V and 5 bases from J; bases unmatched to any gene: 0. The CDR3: CASSLGTGDNSPLHF. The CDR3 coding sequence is TGCGCCAGCAGCTTGGGGACAGGGGATAATTCACCCCTCCACTTT.

The CDR3 bases are TGCAGCGTTCAGACAGGGGCGAGTGAAAAACTGTTTTTT. Translated, it gives CSVQTGASEKLFF. V usage is TRBV29-1 and J usage is TRBJ1-4; 8 positions match TRBD1. This CDR3 is built from 13 residues. Germline V CDR1 and CDR2: SQVTM, ANQGSEA. V was clipped by 5 bases and J by 7 bases; unmatched bases: 6.

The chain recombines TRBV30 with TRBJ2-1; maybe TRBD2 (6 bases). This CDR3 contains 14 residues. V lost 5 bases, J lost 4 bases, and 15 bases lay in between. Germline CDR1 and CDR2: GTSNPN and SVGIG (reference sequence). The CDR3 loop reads CAWGGSSSYNEQFF. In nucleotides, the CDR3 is TGTGCCTGGGGGGGGTCTAGCAGTTACAATGAGCAGTTCTTC.

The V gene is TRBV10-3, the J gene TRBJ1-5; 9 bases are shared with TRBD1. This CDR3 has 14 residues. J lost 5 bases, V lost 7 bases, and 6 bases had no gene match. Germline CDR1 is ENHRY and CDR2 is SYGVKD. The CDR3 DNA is TGTGCCATCAAGAGGGACAGGGAAGATCAGCCCCAGCATTTT. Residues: CAIKRDREDQPQHF.

CDR3 in amino acids: CASSPPGGQGNAEAFF. The CDR3 bases are TGTGCCAGCAGCCCCCCCGGGGGACAGGGTAACGCTGAAGCTTTCTTT. V is TRBV7-2 and J is TRBJ1-1; TRBD1 agrees at 9 bases. Germline V gives CDR1 SGHTA, CDR2 FQGNSA. V shed 5 bases and J 6 bases; nucleotides not matched to a gene: 13. There are 16 residues in the CDR3.

The CDR3 reads CASSEWAGTYGYTF. The CDR3, as DNA: TGTGCCAGCAGTGAATGGGCGGGTACCTATGGCTACACCTTC. The chain carries TRBV25-1 and TRBJ1-2; D not certain. The CDR3 sequence is 14 residues long. V gave up 1 base and J gave up 4 bases, with 10 bases separating them. Germline lookup yields CDR1 MGHDK and CDR2 SYGVNS.

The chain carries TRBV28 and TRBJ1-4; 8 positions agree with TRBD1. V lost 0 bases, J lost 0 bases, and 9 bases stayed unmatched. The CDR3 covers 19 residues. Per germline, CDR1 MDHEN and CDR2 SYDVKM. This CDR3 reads CASSLWDRVYSTTNEKLFF. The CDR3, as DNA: TGTGCCAGCAGTTTATGGGACAGGGTTTACTCAACAACTAATGAAAAACTGTTTTTT. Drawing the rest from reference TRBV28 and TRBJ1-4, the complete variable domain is DVKVTQSSRYLVKRTGEKVFLECVQDMDHENMFWYRQDPGLGLRLIYFSYDVKMKEKGDIPEGYSVSREKKERFSLILESASTNQTSMYLCASSLWDRVYSTTNEKLFFGSGTQLSVL.

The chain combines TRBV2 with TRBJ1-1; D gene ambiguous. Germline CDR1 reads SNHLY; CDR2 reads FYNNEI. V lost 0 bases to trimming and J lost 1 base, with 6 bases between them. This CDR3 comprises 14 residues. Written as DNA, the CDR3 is TGTGCCAGCAGTGAAGCACTCCGGAACACTGAAGCTTTCTTT. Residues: CASSEALRNTEAFF.

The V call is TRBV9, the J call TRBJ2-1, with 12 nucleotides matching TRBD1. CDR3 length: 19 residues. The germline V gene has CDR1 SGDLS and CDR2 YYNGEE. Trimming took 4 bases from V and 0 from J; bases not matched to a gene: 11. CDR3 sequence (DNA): TGTGCCAGCAGCTCCTCCCGGGACAGGGGGCGGCCCTCCTACAATGAGCAGTTCTTC. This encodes CASSSSRDRGRPSYNEQFF.

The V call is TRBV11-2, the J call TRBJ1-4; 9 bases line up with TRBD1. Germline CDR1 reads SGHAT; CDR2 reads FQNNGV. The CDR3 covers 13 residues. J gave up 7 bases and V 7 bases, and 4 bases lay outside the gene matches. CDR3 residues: CASKGQGVEKLFF. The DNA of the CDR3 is TGTGCCAGCAAGGGACAGGGCGTTGAAAAACTGTTTTTT. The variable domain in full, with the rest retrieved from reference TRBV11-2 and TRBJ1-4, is EAGVAQSPRYKIIEKRQSVAFWCNPISGHATLYWYQQILGQGPKLLIQFQNNGVVDDSQLPKDRFSAERLKGVDSTLKIQPAKLEDSAVYLCASKGQGVEKLFFGSGTQLSVL.